A selection of T cell receptor beta chains follows, all from one sample in a study of blood T cells in healthy people across ages. TCRdb recomputed calls from the 5' RACE reads with MiXCR, one row per CDR3 protein. The repertoire has some 710,000 distinct CDR3 sequences, about a fifth of them found once; the top ten carry approximately 20%. Source material: blood. Every receptor here comes from a man between 65 and 79 years old in good health. The conserved cysteine and the conserved F or W are not part of the CDR3 here.

>TRBV28|TRBJ2-7
ASSLPWGGAYEQY
>TRBV6-5|TRBJ2-2
ASSYSRGWNTGELF
>TRBV28|TRBJ2-7
ASRSPISYEQY
>TRBV19|TRBJ1-2
ASTDRGGYGYT
>TRBV27|TRBJ2-7
ASSWGLHYEQY
>TRBV20-1|TRBJ1-2
SARDGISANGYT
>TRBV6-2/TRBV6-3|TRBJ2-1
ATYRLAGGGEQF
>TRBV5-1|TRBJ1-1
ASSLVTPPEAF
>TRBV10-3|TRBJ2-2
AISESMTGELF
>TRBV29-1|TRBJ2-3
SVEGGGTDTQY
>TRBV18|TRBJ1-1
ASSPRRNTETF
>TRBV28|TRBJ2-7
ASRVSGGAFYEQY
>TRBV13|TRBJ2-3
ASSLVGGALTDTQY
>TRBV6-1|TRBJ2-1
ASSATGIFYNEQF
>TRBV6-2/TRBV6-3|TRBJ1-3
ASSYHGASSGNTIY
>TRBV29-1|TRBJ1-1
SVEGARDRAMNTEAL
>TRBV28|TRBJ2-7
ASSSKWDGYYEQY
>TRBV6-5|TRBJ2-3
ASRERADTQY
>TRBV30|TRBJ2-4
AWSVYSLLGGSVSKNIQY
>TRBV6-1|TRBJ2-2
ASSEGTGGPGELF
>TRBV11-2|TRBJ1-4
ASSRGTAKLF
>TRBV29-1|TRBJ1-2
SVGQAFYGYT
>TRBV29-1|TRBJ2-7
SVEEASYEQY
>TRBV5-5|TRBJ1-1
ASSFLAGGNTEAF
>TRBV9|TRBJ2-3
ASSVGPGDATDTQY
>TRBV5-1|TRBJ2-3
ASSQAQGLTDTQY
>TRBV20-1|TRBJ2-5
SARKDGDNERF
>TRBV20-1|-
SARASHGEQY
>TRBV19|TRBJ1-1
ASRWGNTEAF
>TRBV7-3|TRBJ2-2
ASSATRDGELF
>TRBV6-6|TRBJ1-4
ASIRQETNEKLF
>TRBV29-1|TRBJ1-1
SVGQGRVAF
>TRBV12-3/TRBV12-4|TRBJ2-2
AARVGPGELF
>TRBV3-1|TRBJ1-2
ASSQHSDRAYGYT
>TRBV30|TRBJ1-4
AWSGREKLF
>TRBV28|TRBJ2-7
ATRGGYEQY
>TRBV18|TRBJ2-6
ASSATVSSGANVLT
>TRBV18|TRBJ2-6
VSSPQGSSGANVLT
>TRBV20-1|-
SAESGGVQYNEQF
>TRBV7-2|TRBJ2-2
ASKQGAAGELF
>TRBV5-6|TRBJ2-7
ASSVSGSDEQY
>TRBV27|TRBJ2-2
ASSLDAVGELF
>TRBV20-1|TRBJ2-1
NARMGSYNEQF
>TRBV5-1|TRBJ1-4
ASSLESYDEKLF
>TRBV20-1|TRBJ2-3
SASQAQQGADTQY
>TRBV12-3/TRBV12-4|TRBJ1-6
ASSSRQGSSYNSPLH
>TRBV7-3|TRBJ1-4
ASSLGS
>TRBV2|TRBJ1-1
ASSRETGNTEAF
>TRBV7-8|TRBJ2-3
ASSLVMVGFTDTQY
>TRBV7-2|TRBJ1-4
ARTGGRVF
>TRBV2|TRBJ2-7
ASSLYTLDRYYEQY
>TRBV9|TRBJ2-1
ASSVHAGNEQF
>TRBV5-1|TRBJ2-7
ASSLSPQRTYEQY
>TRBV29-1|TRBJ2-4
SVSLGENIQY
>TRBV28|TRBJ1-2
ASTSGLPIYGYT
>TRBV30|TRBJ1-2
AWSYMEGYGYT
>TRBV4-2|TRBJ1-5
ASSQETGRSNQPQH
>TRBV29-1|TRBJ2-7
SVKAGDTLRQY
>TRBV3-1|TRBJ2-1
ASSQRGLNYNEQF
>TRBV15|TRBJ2-1
ATSTLAGSNEQF